Reported below is one T cell receptor beta chain. In this sample, this clonotype turned up many times. This clone's antigen is unknown. Base qualities are not at hand, and no much larger clone is one base apart. This record comes from a study of T cells after yellow fever vaccination (dated by TCRdb to between 2019 and 2020). For the study in its entirety: The SMART-Seq v4 Ultra Low Input RNA kit was used to prepare libraries from fractions with low cell numbers. To follow T-cell clones before and after both primary and booster YFV17D yellow fever vaccination, bulk TCR alpha and beta repertoires underwent longitudinal sequencing. Two healthy male donors, one aged 18 to 30 and one aged 30 to 40 years, were included in the cohort. Blood was drawn at multiple timepoints before and after primary and secondary immunization, with bulk PBMC replicates and cell subsets isolated. What the work shows at the level of the full study, not this receptor alone: After the booster, most clones that had expanded after primary vaccination were detected again (nearly 97% of CD4 and 88% of CD8), suggesting broad maintenance of memory. A small share of clonotypes was detected in both CD4 and CD8 compartments, with the overlap likely arising from convergent recombination. Because only a couple of donors were included in the study, the extent to which the findings can be generalized is limited. FACS-sorted repertoires could contain abundant contaminating clonotypes from the bulk population, so computational filtering was required. Compared with the primary T-cell response, the secondary T-cell response was weaker but faster, peaking on day 5 rather than day 15.

Instrument used: Illumina NovaSeq 6000. TCR cDNA was made using 5'RACE template switching, a step that added a universal primer site and unique molecular identifiers. Priming for cDNA synthesis came from both the TCR alpha and TCR beta constant segments. Libraries were amplified in two PCR steps, with sample barcodes and sequencing adapters added in the second step. Sequencing of libraries was performed on Illumina HiSeq 2500 (2x100 bp) or NovaSeq (2x150 bp). The original methods were these. Demultiplexing of reads and collapsing into UMI consensus sequences were performed with MIGEC, and V(D)J alignment was carried out with MiXCR. Vaccine-responding clonotypes were defined with edgeR using replicate PBMC samples, requiring FDR below 0.01 and a log2 fold change above 5 up to day 15. Each bulk clonotype received a CD4 or CD8 identity based on whether the sequenced CD4 or CD8 repertoire contained that clonotype at higher abundance. Using fastp trimming at Q25 and MiXCR clonotype assembly, TCRdb reanalyzed the public sequencing data and kept in-frame beta chains. Each entry merges the rows of one CDR3 protein and shows their most common DNA and genes. The V and J calls were determined by TCRdb, not by the authors. This sample is represented by hundreds of thousands of distinct CDR3 sequences; roughly 3.5% of them were singletons. The ten largest clonotypes hold roughly a quarter of the sample.

The intended sense of this specimen's treatment or condition label: live attenuated yellow fever vaccine strain. At each blood-draw timepoint, two biological replicates of bulk PBMCs were obtained. PBMCs were isolated from peripheral blood using a standard Ficoll-Paque protocol. RNA was extracted with TriZol from bulk PBMCs, CD4 and CD8 fractions, and dextramer-positive and dextramer-negative fractions. Material: PBMCs, obtained on the day of the yellow fever booster vaccination. This TCR was recovered from a man aged 18 to 29 who received the YFV17D yellow fever vaccine.

This receptor has the CDR3 CASSLNSWQMGTDTQYF. The DNA sequence is as follows: TGTGCCAGCAGTTTAAATTCCTGGCAGATGGGCACAGATACGCAGTATTTT. Recombination joined TRBV28 with TRBJ2-3, with no D gene named confidently. Via the germline V gene, CDR1 is MDHEN and CDR2 SYDVKM. Including cysteine and phenylalanine, the CDR3 has 17 amino acids. The sequence is cut down to CDR3 DNA, 51 bases in frame from base 1. V is pared back by 2 bases and J by 1 base, with 16 bases lying between the germline termini.